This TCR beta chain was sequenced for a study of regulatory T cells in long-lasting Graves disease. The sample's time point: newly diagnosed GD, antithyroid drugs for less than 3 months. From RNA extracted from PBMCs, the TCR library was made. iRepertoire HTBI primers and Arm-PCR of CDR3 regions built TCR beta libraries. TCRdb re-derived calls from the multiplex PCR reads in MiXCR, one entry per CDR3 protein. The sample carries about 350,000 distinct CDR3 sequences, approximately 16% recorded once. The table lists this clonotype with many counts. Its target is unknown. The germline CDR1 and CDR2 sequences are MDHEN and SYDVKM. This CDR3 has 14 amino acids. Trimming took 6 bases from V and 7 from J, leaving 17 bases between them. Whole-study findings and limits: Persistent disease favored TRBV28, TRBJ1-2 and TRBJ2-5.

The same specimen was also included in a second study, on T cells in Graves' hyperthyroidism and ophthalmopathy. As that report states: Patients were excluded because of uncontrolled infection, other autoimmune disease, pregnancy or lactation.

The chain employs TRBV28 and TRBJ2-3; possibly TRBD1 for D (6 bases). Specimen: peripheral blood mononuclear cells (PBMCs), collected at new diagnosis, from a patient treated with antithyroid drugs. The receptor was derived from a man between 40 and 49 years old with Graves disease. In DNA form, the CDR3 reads TGTGCCAGCAGCCCGGGACACAGTTTCTATACGCAGTATTTT. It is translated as CASSPGHSFYTQYF.